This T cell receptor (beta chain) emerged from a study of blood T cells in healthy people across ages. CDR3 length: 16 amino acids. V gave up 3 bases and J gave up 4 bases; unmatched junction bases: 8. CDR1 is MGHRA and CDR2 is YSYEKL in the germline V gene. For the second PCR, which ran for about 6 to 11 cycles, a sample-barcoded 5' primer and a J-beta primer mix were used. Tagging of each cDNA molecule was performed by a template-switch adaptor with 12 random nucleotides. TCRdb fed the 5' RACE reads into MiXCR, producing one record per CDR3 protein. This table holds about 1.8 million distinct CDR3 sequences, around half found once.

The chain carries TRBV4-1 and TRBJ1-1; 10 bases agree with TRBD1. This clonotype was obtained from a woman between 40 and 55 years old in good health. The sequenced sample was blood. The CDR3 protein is CASSHPGTGAGTEAFF. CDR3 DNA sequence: TGCGCCAGCAGCCATCCCGGGACAGGGGCGGGCACTGAAGCTTTCTTT.